These 2 T cell receptor beta chains came from one sample sequenced in a study of cytomegalovirus exposure and HLA in healthy donors. A multiplex PCR was run with 60 Vbeta primers and 13 Jbeta primers. The protocol was immunoSEQ multiplex PCR, while the TCRdb copy is restricted to in-frame clones and leaves out a portion. The repertoire has around 150,000 clones, around 83% of them found once; the top ten carry approximately 1%. Sequencing was done on a sample of PBMCs. These receptors all stem from a girl aged 2 to 10 in good health and CMV-seropositive.

Only one count was recorded for this clone. The CDR3 DNA is TGTGCCATCAGTGAGTCCACAGGATTCAACACTGAAGCTTTCTTT. Protein sequence: CAISESTGFNTEAFF. The genes are TRBV10-3 and TRBJ1-1, with D perhaps matching TRBD1 (5 bases). V was trimmed by 0 bases and J by 2 bases, leaving 10 bases between them. This CDR3 comprises 15 residues. Germline V gene sequence: CDR1 ENHRY, CDR2 SYGVKD.

This chain uses TRBV27 with TRBJ2-2, with TRBD1 matching 10 bases. The CDR3 is made up of 16 amino acids. Unmatched junction bases numbered 2, after V lost 2 bases and J lost 2 bases. CDR1 is MNHEY, CDR2 SMNVEV, per germline (reference sequence). For the CDR3, the DNA is TGTGCCAGCAGTTTACGGACAGGGGGTAACACCGGGGAGCTGTTTTTT. It codes for CASSLRTGGNTGELFF.